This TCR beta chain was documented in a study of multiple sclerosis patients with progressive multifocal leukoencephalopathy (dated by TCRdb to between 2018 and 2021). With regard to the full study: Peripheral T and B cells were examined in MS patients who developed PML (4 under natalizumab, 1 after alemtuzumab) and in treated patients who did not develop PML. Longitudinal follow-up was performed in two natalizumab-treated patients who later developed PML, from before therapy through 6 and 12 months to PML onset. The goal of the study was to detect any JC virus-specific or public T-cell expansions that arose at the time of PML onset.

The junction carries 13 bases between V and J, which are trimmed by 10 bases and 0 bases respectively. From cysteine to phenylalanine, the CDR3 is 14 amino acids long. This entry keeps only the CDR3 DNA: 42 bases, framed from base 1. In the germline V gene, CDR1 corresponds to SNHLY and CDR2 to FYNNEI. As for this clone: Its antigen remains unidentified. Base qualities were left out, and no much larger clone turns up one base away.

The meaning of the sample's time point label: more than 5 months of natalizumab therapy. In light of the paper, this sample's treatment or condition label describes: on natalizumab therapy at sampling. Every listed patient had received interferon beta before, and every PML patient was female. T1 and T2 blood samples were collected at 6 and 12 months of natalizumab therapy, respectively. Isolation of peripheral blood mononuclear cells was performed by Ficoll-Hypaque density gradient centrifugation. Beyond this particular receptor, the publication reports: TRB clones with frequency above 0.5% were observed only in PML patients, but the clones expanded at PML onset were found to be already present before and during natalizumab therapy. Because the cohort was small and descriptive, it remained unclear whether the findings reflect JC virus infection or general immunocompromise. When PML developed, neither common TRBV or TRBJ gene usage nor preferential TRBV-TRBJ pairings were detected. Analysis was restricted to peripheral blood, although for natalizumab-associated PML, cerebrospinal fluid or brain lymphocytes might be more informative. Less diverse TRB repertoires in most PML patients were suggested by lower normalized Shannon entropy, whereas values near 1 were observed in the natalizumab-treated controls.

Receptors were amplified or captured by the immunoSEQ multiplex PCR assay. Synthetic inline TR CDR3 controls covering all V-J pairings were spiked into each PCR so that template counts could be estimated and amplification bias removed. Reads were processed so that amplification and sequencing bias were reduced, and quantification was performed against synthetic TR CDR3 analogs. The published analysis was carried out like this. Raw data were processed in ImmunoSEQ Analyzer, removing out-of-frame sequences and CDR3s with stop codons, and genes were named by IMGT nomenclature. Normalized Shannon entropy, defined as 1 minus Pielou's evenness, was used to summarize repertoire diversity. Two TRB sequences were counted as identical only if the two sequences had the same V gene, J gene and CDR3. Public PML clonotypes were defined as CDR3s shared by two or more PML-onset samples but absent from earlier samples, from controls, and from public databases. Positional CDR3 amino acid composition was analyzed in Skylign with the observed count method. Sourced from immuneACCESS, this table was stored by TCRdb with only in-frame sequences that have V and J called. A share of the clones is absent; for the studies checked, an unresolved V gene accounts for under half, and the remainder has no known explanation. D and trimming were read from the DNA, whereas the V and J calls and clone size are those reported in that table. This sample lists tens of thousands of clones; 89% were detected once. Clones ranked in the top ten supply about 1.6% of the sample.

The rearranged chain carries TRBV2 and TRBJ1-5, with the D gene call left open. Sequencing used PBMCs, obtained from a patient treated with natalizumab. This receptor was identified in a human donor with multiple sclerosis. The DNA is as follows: TGTGCCAACGGGAATCCGGGTAGCAATCAGCCCCAGCATTTT. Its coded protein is CANGNPGSNQPQHF.